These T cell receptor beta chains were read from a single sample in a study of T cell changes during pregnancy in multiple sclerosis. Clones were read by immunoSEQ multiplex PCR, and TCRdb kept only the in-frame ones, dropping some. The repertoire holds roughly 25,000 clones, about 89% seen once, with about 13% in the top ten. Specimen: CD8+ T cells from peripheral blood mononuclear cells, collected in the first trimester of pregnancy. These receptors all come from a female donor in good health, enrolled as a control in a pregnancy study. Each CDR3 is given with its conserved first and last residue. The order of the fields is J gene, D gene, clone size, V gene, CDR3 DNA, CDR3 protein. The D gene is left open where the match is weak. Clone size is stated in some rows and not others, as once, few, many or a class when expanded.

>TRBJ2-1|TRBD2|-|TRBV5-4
TGTGCCAGCAGCTTGGCACCAGCGGGAGGGGCAAATGAGCAGTTCTTC
CASSLAPAGGANEQFF
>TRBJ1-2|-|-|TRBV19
TGTGCCAGTAGTATAGATCCACAGGGAGACGGCTACACCTTC
CASSIDPQGDGYTF
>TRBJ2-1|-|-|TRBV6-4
TGTGCCAGCAGTACTAGCTCCTACAATGAGCAGTTCTTC
CASSTSSYNEQFF
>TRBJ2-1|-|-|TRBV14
TGTGCCAGCAGCCAACTGTACACTAACAATGAGCAGTTCTTC
CASSQLYTNNEQFF
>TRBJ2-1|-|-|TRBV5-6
TGTGCCAGCAGCTTGGCCAGCGCGCTAATCGATGAGCAGTTCTTC
CASSLASALIDEQFF
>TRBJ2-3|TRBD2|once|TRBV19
TGTGCCAGCCAAGCGGGGGGGCGAGATACGCAGTATTTT
CASQAGGRDTQYF
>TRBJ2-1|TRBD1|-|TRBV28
TGTGCCAGCAGTCTCCGGACAGGGAATAGAAAGCAGTTCTTC
CASSLRTGNRKQFF
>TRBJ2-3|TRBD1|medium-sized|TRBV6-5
TGTGCCAGCAGTTACTCGACAGGGGGCGCAGATACGCAGTATTTT
CASSYSTGGADTQYF
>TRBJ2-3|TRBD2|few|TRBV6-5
TGTGCCAGCAGTTCTATAGCGGGAGGGAACACAGATACGCAGTATTTT
CASSSIAGGNTDTQYF
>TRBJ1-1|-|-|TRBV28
TGTGCCAGCAGTTTGCGCAGCGGGAACACTGAAGCTTTCTTT
CASSLRSGNTEAFF
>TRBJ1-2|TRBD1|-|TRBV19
TGTGCCAGTAGTGGTGGACAGGGTCCCAACTATGGCTACACCTTC
CASSGGQGPNYGYTF
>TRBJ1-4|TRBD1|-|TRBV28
TGTGCCAGCAGTTTGCAGGTGGGGGGACAGACTAATGAAAAACTGTTTTTT
CASSLQVGGQTNEKLFF
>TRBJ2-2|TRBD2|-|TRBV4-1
TGCGCCAGCAGCCACTTAGCGGGGGACACCGGGGAGCTGTTTTTT
CASSHLAGDTGELFF
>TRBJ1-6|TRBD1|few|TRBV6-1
TGTGCCAGCAGTGAAGAACAGGGGCAGGGGCATTCACCCCTCCACTTT
CASSEEQGQGHSPLHF
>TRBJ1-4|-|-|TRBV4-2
TGTGCCAGCAGCCAAGATTCGGCCAGCGGAGGGGAAAAACTGTTTTTT
CASSQDSASGGEKLFF
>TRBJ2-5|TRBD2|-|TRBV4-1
TGCGCCAGCACCCAAGGTTTGCCGGGGGGGCAAGAGACCCAGTACTTC
CASTQGLPGGQETQYF
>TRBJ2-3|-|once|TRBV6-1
TGTGCCAGCAGTGAAGAGGAGGGACCGACAGATACGCAGTATTTT
CASSEEEGPTDTQYF
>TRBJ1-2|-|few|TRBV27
TGTGCCAGCAGTTTGGGGGGAAGAGGCATCGGCTACACCTTC
CASSLGGRGIGYTF
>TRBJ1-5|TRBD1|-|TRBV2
TGTGCCAGCAGTGACCCCGGACAGGGTGGGCAGCCCCAGCATTTT
CASSDPGQGGQPQHF
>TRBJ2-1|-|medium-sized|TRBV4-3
TGCGCCAGCAGCCAAGATCCAAGGGGCTCCTACAATGAGCAGTTCTTC
CASSQDPRGSYNEQFF
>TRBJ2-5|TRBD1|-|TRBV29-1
TGCAGCGCCCGGACAGGGGCTAGCCCACAAGAGACCCAGTACTTC
CSARTGASPQETQYF
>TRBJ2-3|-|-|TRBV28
TGTGCCAGCAGTTTAGGTGGGAGTGGCACAGATACGCAGTATTTT
CASSLGGSGTDTQYF
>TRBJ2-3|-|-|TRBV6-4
TGTGCCAGCTCCCCGGGAGATACGCAGTATTTT
CASSPGDTQYF
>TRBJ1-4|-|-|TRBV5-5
TGTGCCAGCAGCCTGGGGGCATCACAGTATGAAAAACTGTTTTTT
CASSLGASQYEKLFF
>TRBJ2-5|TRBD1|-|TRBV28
TGTGCCAGCAGTTTCAGTCCCATAGGACAGGGCACTATTCAAGAGACCCAGTACTTC
CASSFSPIGQGTIQETQYF
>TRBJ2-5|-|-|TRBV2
TGTGCCAGCAGTGAAGGGAACAGGGAGTACTTC
CASSEGNREYF
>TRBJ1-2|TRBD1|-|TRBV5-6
TGTGCCAGCAGCTCTCGGGACAGGGAAGTCTACACCTTC
CASSSRDREVYTF
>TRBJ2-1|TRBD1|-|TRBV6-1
TGTGCCACCGAACAGGGGGAGTCCAATGAGCAGTTCTTC
CATEQGESNEQFF
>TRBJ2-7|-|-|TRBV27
TGTGCCAGCTACGAAGGGAGCGAGCAGTACTTC
CASYEGSEQYF
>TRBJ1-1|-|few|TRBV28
TGTGCCAGCAGTTTTATCCCCGTGATCCTTACAAGGGGCACTGAAGCTTTCTTT
CASSFIPVILTRGTEAFF
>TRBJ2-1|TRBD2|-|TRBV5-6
TGTGCCAGCAGCTTGGCACTAGCGGCCAACAATGAGCAGTTCTTC
CASSLALAANNEQFF
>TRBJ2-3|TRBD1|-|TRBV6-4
TGTGCCACCAGCTTGACAGGGAGTACAGATACGCAGTATTTT
CATSLTGSTDTQYF
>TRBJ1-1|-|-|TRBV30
TGTGCCTGGAGTGTACAGGTTAACACTGAAGCTTTCTTT
CAWSVQVNTEAFF
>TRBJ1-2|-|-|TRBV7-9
TGTGCCAGCAGCTTAGATTGGGAGCCCAACTATGGCTACACCTTC
CASSLDWEPNYGYTF
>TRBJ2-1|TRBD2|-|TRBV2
TGTGCCAGCAGTGACCCGGCGGGGGGGCTAGGTGAGCAGTTCTTC
CASSDPAGGLGEQFF